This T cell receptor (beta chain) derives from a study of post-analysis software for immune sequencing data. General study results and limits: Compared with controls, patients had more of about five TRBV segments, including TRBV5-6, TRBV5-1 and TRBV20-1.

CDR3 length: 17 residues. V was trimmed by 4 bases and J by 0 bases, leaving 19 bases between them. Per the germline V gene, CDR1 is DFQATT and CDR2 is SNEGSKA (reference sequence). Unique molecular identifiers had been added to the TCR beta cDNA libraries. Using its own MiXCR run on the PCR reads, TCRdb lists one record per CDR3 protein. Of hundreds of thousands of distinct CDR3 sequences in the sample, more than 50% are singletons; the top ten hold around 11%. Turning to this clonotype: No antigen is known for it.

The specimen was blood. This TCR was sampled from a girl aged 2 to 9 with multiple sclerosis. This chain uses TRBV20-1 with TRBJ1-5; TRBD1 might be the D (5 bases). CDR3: CSATPARGILSNQPQHF. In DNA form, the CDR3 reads TGCAGTGCTACCCCGGCACGGGGGATCCTTAGCAATCAGCCCCAGCATTTT.